This T cell receptor beta chain comes out of a study of cytomegalovirus exposure and HLA in healthy donors. This clone was seen a handful of times. PCR amplification relied on 60 Vbeta primers (plus 13 Jbeta primers). Only in-frame clones appear in the TCRdb table, and some are missing; sequencing was by immunoSEQ multiplex PCR. This table holds about 120,000 clones, less than 10% found once. The germline V and J ends were trimmed by 2 bases and 6 bases, with 7 bases remaining between them. CDR1 SGDLS and CDR2 YYNGEE come from the germline V gene. The CDR3 is 12 amino acids. This chain uses TRBV9 with TRBJ2-3, with a tentative D call TRBD1 (6 bases). The sequence came from a middle-aged woman in good health and CMV-seropositive. The source material was PBMCs. The CDR3, as DNA: TGTGCCAGCAGCGTGGGGGCGGATACGCAGTATTTT. This codes for CASSVGADTQYF.